Listed here is a single T cell receptor beta chain. The antigen is unknown. This record belongs to a study of T cell repertoires in cytomegalovirus infection. At the level of the study: Researchers turned to recently identified HLA-C-restricted CMV epitopes as well as well-studied HLA-B-restricted ones. Public TCR beta signatures provided an indication of both CMV infection and a matching HLA type. Findings and limits, study-wide: The response measured ex vivo was dominated by TCR beta clonotypes (HLA-C-restricted and CMV-specific).

The CDR3 is 15 amino acids. Per the germline V gene, CDR1 is DFQATT and CDR2 is SNEGSKA (reference sequence). The trim removed 2 bases at V and 9 bases at J, leaving 12 bases unmatched. TCRdb reprocessed the reads with MiXCR, giving one entry per CDR3 protein. The table has under 850,000 distinct CDR3 sequences, 33% seen once. The V call is TRBV20-1, the J call TRBJ2-1; 8 positions agree with TRBD2. Specimen: cultured PBMCs, collected from culture after CMV antigen stimulation. The clonotype was recovered from a human donor in good health (CMV status not recorded). Some clones in this sample may be carry-over from other donors' samples. The CDR3 coding sequence is TGCAGTGCTAGACTAGCGGGCGAAGGGCTAGTTGAGCAGTTCTTC. It is translated as CSARLAGEGLVEQFF.